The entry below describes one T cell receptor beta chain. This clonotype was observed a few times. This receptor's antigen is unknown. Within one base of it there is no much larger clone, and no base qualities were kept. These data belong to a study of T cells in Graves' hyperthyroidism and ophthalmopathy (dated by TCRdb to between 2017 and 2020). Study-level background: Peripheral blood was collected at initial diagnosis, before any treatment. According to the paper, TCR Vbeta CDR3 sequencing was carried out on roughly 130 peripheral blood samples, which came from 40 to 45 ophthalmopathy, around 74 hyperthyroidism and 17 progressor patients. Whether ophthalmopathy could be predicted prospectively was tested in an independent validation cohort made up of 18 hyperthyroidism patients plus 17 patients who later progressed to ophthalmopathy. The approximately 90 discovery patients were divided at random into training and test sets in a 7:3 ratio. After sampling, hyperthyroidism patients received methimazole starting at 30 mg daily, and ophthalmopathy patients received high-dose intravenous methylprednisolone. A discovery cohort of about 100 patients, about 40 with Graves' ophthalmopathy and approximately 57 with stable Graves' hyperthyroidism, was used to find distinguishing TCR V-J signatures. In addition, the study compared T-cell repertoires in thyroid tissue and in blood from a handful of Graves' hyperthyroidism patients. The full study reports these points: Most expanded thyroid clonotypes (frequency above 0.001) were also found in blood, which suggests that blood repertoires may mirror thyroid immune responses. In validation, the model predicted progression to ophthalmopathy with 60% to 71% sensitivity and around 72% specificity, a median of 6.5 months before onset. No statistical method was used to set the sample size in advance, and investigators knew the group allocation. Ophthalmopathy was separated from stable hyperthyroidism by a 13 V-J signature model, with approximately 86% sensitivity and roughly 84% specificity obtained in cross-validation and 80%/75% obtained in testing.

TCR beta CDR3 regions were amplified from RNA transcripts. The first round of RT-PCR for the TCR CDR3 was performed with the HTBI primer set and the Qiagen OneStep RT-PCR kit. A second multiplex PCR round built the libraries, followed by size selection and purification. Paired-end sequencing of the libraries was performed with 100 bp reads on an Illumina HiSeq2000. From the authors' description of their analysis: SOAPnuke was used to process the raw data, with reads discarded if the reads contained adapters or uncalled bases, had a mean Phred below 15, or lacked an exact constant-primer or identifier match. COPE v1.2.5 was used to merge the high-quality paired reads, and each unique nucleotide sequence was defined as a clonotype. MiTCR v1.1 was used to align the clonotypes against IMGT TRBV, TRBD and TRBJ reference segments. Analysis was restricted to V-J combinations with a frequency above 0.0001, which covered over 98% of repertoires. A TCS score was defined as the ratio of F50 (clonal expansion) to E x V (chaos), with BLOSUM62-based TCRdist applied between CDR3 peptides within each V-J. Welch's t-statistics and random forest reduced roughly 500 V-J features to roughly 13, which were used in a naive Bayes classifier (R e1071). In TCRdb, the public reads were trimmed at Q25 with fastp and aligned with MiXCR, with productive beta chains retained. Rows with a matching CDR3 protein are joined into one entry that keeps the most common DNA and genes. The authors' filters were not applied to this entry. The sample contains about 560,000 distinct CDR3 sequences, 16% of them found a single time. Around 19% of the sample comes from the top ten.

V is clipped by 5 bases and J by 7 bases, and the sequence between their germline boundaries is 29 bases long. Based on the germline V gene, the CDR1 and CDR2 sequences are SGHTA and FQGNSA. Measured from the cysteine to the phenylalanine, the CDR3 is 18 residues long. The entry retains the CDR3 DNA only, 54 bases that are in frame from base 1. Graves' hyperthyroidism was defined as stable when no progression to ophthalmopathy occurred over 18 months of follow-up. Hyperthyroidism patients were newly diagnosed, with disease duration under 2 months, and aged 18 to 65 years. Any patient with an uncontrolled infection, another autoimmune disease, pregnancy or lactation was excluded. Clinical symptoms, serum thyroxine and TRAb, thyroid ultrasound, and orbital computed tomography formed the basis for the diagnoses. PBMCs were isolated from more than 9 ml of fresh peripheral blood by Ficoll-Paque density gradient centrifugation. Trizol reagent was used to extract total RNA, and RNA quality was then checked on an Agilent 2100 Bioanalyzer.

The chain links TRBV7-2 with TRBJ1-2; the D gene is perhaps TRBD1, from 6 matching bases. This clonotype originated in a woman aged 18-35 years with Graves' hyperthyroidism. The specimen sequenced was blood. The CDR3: CASSPSDISYRVFGGYTF. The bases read TGTGCCAGCAGCCCCTCGGATATTTCTTACAGGGTTTTCGGTGGCTACACCTTC.